This T cell receptor (beta chain) was sequenced in a study of T cell responses to AZD1222 COVID-19 vaccine. The CDR3 has 15 amino acids. Germline CDR1 reads LNHDA; CDR2 reads SQIVND (reference sequence). V lost 2 bases and J lost 1, with 6 bases in between. The protocol was immunoSEQ multiplex PCR, while the TCRdb copy is restricted to in-frame clones and leaves out a portion. The sample has about 180,000 clones; 85% to 95% are singletons. The V and J genes are TRBV19 and TRBJ2-6, with unresolved D. This sample comprised peripheral blood, obtained 28 days after the second AZD1222 dose. The receptor's source is an adult who received the AZD1222 COVID-19 vaccine. The CDR3 bases are TGTGCCAGTAGTATATACGGTTCTGGGGCCAACGTCCTGACTTTC. Translated: CASSIYGSGANVLTF.